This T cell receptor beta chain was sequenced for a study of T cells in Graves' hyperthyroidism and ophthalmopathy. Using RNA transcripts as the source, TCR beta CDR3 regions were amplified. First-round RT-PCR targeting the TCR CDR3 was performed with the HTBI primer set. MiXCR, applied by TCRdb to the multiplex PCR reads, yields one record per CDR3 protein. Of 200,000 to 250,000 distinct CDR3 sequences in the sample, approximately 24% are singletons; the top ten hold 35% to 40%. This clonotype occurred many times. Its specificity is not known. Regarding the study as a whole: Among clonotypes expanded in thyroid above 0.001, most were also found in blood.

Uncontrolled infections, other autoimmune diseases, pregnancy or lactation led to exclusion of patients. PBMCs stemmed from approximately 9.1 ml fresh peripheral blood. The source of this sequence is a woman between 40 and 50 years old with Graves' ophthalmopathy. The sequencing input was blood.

CDR3 DNA: TGTGCCAGCAGCTTAGACGGGGCCAGATTCAAAAACATTCAGTACTTC. Encoded protein: CASSLDGARFKNIQYF. This sequence joins TRBV7-9 and TRBJ2-4; the D gene could be TRBD1 or TRBD2 (5 bases each). Trimming cost V 1 base and J 3 bases, with 13 bases left between them. Per the germline V gene, CDR1 is SEHNR and CDR2 is FQNEAQ (reference sequence). The CDR3 loop spans 16 amino acids.